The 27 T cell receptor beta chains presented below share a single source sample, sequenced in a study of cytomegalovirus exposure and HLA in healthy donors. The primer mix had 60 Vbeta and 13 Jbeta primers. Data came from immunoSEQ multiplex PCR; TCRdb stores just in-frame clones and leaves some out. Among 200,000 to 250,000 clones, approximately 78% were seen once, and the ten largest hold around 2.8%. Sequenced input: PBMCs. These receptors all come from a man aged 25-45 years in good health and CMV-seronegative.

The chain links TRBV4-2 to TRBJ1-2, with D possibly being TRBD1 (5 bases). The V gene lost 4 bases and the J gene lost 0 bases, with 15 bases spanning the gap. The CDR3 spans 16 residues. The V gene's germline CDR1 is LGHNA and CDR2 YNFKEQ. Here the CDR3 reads CASSRGGLETNYGYTF. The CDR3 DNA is TGTGCCAGCAGCCGGGGGGGTTTGGAGACTAACTATGGCTACACCTTC.

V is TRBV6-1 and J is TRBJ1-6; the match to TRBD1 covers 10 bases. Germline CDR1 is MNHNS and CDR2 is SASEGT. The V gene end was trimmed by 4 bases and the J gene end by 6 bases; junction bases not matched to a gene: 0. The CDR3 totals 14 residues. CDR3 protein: CASSGQGANSPLHF. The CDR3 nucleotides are TGTGCCAGCAGTGGACAGGGGGCTAATTCACCCCTCCACTTT.

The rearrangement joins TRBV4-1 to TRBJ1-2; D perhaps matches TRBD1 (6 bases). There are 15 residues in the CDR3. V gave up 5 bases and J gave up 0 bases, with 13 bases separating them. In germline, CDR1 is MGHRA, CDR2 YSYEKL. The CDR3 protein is CASSAPGAPNYGYTF. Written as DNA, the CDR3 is TGCGCCAGCAGCGCCCCAGGGGCCCCTAACTATGGCTACACCTTC.

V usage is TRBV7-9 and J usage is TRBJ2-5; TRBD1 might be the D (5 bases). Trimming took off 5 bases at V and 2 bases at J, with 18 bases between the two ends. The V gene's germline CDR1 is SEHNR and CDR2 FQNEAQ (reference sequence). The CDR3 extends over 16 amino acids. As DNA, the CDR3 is TGTGCCAGCAGCCCCATGAAGAAGGGGCTACAAGAGACCCAGTACTTC. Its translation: CASSPMKKGLQETQYF.

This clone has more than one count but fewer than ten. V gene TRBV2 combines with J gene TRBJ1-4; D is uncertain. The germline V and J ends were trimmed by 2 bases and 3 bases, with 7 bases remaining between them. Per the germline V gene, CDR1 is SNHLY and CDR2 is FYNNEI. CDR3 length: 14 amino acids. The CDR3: CASSETVPNEKLFF. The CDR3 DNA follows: TGTGCCAGCAGTGAAACTGTGCCTAATGAAAAACTGTTTTTT. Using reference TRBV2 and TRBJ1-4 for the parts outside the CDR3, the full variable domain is EPEVTQTPSHQVTQMGQEVILRCVPISNHLYFYWYRQILGQKVEFLVSFYNNEISEKSEIFDDQFSVERPDGSNFTLKIRSTKLEDSAMYFCASSETVPNEKLFFGSGTQLSVL.

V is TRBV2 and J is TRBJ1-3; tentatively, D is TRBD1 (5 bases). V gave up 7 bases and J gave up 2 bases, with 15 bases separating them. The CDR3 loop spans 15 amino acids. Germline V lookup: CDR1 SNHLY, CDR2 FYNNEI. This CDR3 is CASKRDLVPGNTIYF. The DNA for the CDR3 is TGTGCCAGCAAGCGGGACCTCGTACCTGGAAACACCATATATTTT.

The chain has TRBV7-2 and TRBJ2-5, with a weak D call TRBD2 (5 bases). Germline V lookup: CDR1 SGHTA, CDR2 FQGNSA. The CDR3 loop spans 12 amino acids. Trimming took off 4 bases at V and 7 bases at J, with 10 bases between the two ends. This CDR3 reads CASSYEGRTQYF. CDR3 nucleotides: TGTGCCAGCAGCTATGAGGGTAGGACCCAGTACTTC.

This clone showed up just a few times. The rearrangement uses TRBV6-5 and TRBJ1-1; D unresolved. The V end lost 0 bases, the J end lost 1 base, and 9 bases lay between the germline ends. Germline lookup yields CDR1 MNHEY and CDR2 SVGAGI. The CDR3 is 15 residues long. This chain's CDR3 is CASSYSGGSNTEAFF. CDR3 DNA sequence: TGTGCCAGCAGTTACTCGGGAGGCTCGAACACTGAAGCTTTCTTT.

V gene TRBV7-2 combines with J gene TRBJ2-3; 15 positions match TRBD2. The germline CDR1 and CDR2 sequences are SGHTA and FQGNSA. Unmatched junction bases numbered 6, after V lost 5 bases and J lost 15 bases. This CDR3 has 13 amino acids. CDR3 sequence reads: CASSTPGLAGGYF. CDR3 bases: TGTGCCAGCAGCACCCCGGGACTAGCGGGGGGATATTTT. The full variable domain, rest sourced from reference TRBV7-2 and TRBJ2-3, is GAGVSQSPSNKVTEKGKDVELRCDPISGHTALYWYRQSLGQGLEFLIYFQGNSAPDKSGLPSDRFSAERTGGSVSTLTIQRTQQEDSAVYLCASSTPGLAGGYFGPGTRLTVL.

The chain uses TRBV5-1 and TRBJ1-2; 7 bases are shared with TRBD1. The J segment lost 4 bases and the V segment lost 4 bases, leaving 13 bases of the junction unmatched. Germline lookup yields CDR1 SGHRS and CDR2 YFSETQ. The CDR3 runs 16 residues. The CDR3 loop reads CASSLTLQGFLYGYTF. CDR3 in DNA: TGCGCCAGCAGCCTCACTCTACAGGGGTTCCTCTATGGCTACACCTTC.

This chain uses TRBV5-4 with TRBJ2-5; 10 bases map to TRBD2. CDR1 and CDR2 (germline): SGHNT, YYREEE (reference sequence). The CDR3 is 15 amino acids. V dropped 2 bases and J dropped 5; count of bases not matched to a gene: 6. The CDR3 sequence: CASSFGSGGSETQYF. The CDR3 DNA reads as TGTGCCAGCAGCTTTGGTAGCGGGGGGTCGGAGACCCAGTACTTC.

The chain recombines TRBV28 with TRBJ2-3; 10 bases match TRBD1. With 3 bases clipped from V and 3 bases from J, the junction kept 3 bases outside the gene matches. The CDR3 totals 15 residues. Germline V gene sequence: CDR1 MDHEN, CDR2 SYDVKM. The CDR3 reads CASSFQDRGTDTQYF. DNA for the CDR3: TGTGCCAGCAGTTTCCAGGACAGGGGGACAGATACGCAGTATTTT.

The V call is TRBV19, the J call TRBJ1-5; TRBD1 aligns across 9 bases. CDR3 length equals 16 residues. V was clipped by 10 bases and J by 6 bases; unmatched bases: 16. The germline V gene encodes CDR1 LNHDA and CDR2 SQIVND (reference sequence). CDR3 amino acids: CATWGMDRGMGQPQHF. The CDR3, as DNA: TGTGCCACCTGGGGGATGGACAGGGGTATGGGTCAGCCCCAGCATTTT.

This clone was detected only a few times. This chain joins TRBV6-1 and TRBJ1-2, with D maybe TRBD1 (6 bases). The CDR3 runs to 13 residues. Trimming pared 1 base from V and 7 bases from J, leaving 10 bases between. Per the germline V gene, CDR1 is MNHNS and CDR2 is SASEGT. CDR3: CASSEGQAPGYTF. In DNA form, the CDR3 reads TGTGCCAGCAGTGAAGGACAGGCGCCTGGCTACACCTTC.

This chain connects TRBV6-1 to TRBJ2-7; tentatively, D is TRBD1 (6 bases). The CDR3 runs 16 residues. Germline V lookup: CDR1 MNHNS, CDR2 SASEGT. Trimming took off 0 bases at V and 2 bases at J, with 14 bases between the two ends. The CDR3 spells CASSEAGAGWPYEQYF. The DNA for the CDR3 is TGTGCCAGCAGTGAAGCGGGGGCAGGGTGGCCCTACGAGCAGTACTTC.

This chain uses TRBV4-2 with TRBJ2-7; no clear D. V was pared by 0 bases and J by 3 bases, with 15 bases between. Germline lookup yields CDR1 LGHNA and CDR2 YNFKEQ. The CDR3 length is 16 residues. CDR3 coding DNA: TGTGCCAGCAGCCAAGAATTTGCAGTTGGCAGCTACGAGCAGTACTTC. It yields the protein CASSQEFAVGSYEQYF.

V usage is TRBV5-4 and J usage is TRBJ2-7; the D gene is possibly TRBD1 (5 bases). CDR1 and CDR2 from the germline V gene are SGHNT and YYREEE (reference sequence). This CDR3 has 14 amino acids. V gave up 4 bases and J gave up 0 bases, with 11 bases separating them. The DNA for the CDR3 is TGTGCCAGCAGCCATGACAGTCCCTCCTACGAGCAGTACTTC. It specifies CASSHDSPSYEQYF.

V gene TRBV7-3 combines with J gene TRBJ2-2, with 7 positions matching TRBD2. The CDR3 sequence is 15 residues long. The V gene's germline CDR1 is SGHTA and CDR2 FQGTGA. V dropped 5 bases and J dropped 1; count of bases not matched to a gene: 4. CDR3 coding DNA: TGTGCCAGCAGCGCCGGGACTAAGAACACCGGGGAGCTGTTTTTT. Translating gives CASSAGTKNTGELFF.

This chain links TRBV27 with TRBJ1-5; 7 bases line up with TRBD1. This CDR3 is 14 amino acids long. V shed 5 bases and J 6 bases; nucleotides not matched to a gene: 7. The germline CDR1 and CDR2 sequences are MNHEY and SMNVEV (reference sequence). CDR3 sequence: CASSRRQGSQPQHF. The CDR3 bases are TGTGCCAGCAGTCGCCGACAGGGTAGTCAGCCCCAGCATTTT.

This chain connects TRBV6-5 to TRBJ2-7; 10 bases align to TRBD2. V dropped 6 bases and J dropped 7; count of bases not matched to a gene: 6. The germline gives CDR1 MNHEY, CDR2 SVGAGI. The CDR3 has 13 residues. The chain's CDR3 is CASRIAGGGEQYF. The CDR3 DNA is TGTGCCAGCAGGATAGCGGGGGGAGGAGAGCAGTACTTC.

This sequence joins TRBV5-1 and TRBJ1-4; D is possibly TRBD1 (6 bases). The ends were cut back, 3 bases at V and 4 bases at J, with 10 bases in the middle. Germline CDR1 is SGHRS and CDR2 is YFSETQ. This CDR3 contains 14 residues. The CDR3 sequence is CASSSRDNNEKLFF. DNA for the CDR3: TGCGCCAGCAGCTCCCGGGACAATAATGAAAAACTGTTTTTT.

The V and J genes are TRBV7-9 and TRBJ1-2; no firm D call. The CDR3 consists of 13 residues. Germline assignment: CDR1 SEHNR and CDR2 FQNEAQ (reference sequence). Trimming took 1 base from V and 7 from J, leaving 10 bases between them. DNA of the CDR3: TGTGCCAGCAGCTTAGGGCCCCTGGCTGGCTACACCTTC. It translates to CASSLGPLAGYTF. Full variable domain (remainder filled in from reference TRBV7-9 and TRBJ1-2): DTGVSQNPRHKITKRGQNVTFRCDPISEHNRLYWYRQTLGQGPEFLTYFQNEAQLEKSRLLSDRFSAERPKGSFSTLEIQRTEQGDSAMYLCASSLGPLAGYTFGSGTRLTVV.

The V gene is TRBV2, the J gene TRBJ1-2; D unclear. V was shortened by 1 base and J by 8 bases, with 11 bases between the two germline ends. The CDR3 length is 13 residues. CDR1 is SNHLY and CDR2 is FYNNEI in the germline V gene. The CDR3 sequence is CASSEEGTGGYTF. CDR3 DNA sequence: TGTGCCAGCAGTGAAGAGGGAACGGGGGGCTACACCTTC.

Written as DNA, the CDR3 is TGTGCCAGCAGTTACTCTCGGACAGGGACCTCCTACGAGCAGTACTTC. Translating gives CASSYSRTGTSYEQYF. The V call is TRBV6-6, the J call TRBJ2-7; 8 bases map to TRBD1. This CDR3 is 16 amino acids long. V was pared by 0 bases and J by 0 bases, with 4 bases of the junction left unmatched. In germline, CDR1 is MNHNY, CDR2 SVGAGI (reference sequence).

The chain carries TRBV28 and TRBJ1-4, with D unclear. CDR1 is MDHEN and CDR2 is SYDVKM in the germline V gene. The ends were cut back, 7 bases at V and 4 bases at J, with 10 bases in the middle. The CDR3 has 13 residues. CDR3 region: CASTARDNEKLFF. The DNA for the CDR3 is TGTGCCAGCACCGCAAGAGATAATGAAAAACTGTTTTTT.

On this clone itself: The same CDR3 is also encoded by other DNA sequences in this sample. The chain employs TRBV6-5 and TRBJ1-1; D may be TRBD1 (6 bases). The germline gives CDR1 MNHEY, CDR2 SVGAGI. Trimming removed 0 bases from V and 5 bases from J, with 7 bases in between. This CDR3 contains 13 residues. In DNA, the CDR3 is TGTGCCAGCAGTTACTCAAGGGGGACTGAAGCTTTCTTT. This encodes CASSYSRGTEAFF.

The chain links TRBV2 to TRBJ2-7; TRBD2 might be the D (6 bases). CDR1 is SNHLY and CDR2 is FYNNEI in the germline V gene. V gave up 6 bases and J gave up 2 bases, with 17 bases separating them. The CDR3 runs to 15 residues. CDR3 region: CASRVADSVPYEQYF. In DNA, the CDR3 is TGTGCCAGCAGGGTAGCGGACTCGGTACCCTACGAGCAGTACTTC.